Following are 25 T cell receptor beta chains from one sample sequenced in a study of metastatic and nonmetastatic thyroid tumors (dated by TCRdb to 2018 to 2021). Preparation of the library involved PCR. TCRdb shows the sequencer as Illumina HiSeq 4000. TCRdb itself trimmed the public reads at Q25 with fastp, ran MiXCR and retained productive beta chains. Here the sample has about 25,000 clones; 10% to 15% occur a single time. The ten largest clones take up roughly 18% of the sample. None of the patients had been given any treatment before thyroid surgery. The sequenced sample consisted of blood. These receptors all stem from a female donor with papillary thyroid cancer or a benign thyroid nodule (not recorded which). Some clones in this sample may be carry-over from other donors' samples.

This clone was counted at least ten times. V gene TRBV7-8 combines with J gene TRBJ1-6, with TRBD1 matching over 10 bases. Germline CDR1 reads SGHVS; CDR2 reads FQNEAQ. The CDR3 has 16 amino acids. V lost 5 bases to trimming and J lost 4 bases; unmatched junction nucleotides: 5. The CDR3 reads CASSRRDRGYNSPLHF. CDR3 nucleotides: TGTGCCAGCAGCCGCCGGGACAGGGGTTATAATTCACCCCTCCACTTT.

This clone was observed many times. The chain couples TRBV12-3 or TRBV12-4 to TRBJ1-2; weak D call: TRBD1 (5 bases). Trimming left V 5 bases short and J 7 bases short, with 11 bases between. CDR3 length: 12 amino acids. CDR3 sequence reads: CASSGRGLGYTF. CDR3 nucleotide sequence: TGTGCCAGCAGTGGGAGGGGTCTTGGCTACACCTTC.

This clone was picked up a small number of times. This may come from a read error, since a much larger clone is one base off. This chain uses TRBV10-3 with TRBJ2-1, with 13 bases fitting TRBD2. The CDR3 totals 17 residues. Germline CDR1 ENHRY, CDR2 SYGVKD. The trim removed 4 bases at V and 9 bases at J, leaving 12 bases unmatched. The CDR3 sequence: CAISAGLAGWSGVEQFF. The CDR3 bases are TGTGCCATCAGTGCGGGACTAGCGGGATGGTCTGGCGTTGAGCAGTTCTTC.

The sample holds many counts of this clone. The chain carries TRBV28 and TRBJ1-2; D might be TRBD1 (5 bases). This CDR3 has 12 amino acids. The germline V gene encodes CDR1 MDHEN and CDR2 SYDVKM. V gave up 5 bases and J gave up 8 bases, with 12 bases separating them. The CDR3 region is CASSNTGWGYTF. CDR3 coding DNA: TGTGCCAGCAGTAACACAGGTTGGGGCTACACCTTC.

Ten or more counts support this clone. The chain recombines TRBV24-1 with TRBJ1-2, with D tentatively TRBD1 (5 bases). Germline V gene data show CDR1 as KGHDR and CDR2 as SFDVKD. This CDR3 comprises 14 residues. Trimming left V 4 bases short and J 5 bases short, with 13 bases between. CDR3 amino acids: CATSDPGHYYGYTF. As DNA, the CDR3 is TGTGCCACCAGTGACCCAGGACACTATTATGGCTACACCTTC.

J is TRBJ1-2 and V is TRBV6-1; 9 bases line up with TRBD1. Looked up from germline, CDR1 is MNHNS and CDR2 is SASEGT. J was trimmed by 8 bases and V by 6 bases; bases with no gene match: 4. CDR3 size: 12 residues. In DNA, the CDR3 is TGTGCCAGCAGCACAGGGGGCTCGGGCTACACCTTC. Its protein is CASSTGGSGYTF.

At least ten counts were recorded for this clone. The V call is TRBV2, the J call TRBJ2-1; D not certain. Germline V gene sequence: CDR1 SNHLY, CDR2 FYNNEI. The length of the CDR3 is 14 residues. V was trimmed by 4 bases and J by 0 bases, leaving 7 bases between them. CDR3: CASSAGYSYNEQFF. The CDR3 nucleotides are TGTGCCAGCAGTGCAGGCTACTCCTACAATGAGCAGTTCTTC.

The CDR3 DNA is TGTGCCAGCAGCTTAGGAACAGCCAGCTACTCTGGAAACACCATATATTTT. Residues: CASSLGTASYSGNTIYF. The chain links TRBV11-2 to TRBJ1-3, with unresolved D. Trimming cost V 1 base and J 0 bases, with 13 bases left between them. Germline V gene sequence: CDR1 SGHAT, CDR2 FQNNGV. This CDR3 contains 17 residues.

This clone has a count of ten or more. The chain recombines TRBV18 with TRBJ1-5, with 9 nucleotides matching TRBD1. This CDR3 contains 14 residues. Looked up from germline, CDR1 is KGHSH and CDR2 is LQKENI. V trimming: 6 bases; J trimming: 8 bases; junction bases outside the gene matches: 8. The CDR3 DNA reads as TGTGCCAGCTCTGCGGGACAGGGAGTCGAGCCCCAGCATTTT. Translation: CASSAGQGVEPQHF. The full variable domain, its missing parts supplied by reference TRBV18 and TRBJ1-5, is NAGVMQNPRHLVRRRGQEARLRCSPMKGHSHVYWYRQLPEEGLKFMVYLQKENIIDESGMPKERFSAEFPKEGPSILRIQQVVRGDSAAYFCASSAGQGVEPQHFGDGTRLSIL.

By share, this clone counts as medium-sized (0.01 to 0.1%). This chain joins TRBV20-1 and TRBJ1-2; weak D call: TRBD1 (6 bases). The V gene's germline CDR1 is DFQATT and CDR2 SNEGSKA (reference sequence). With 1 base removed from V and 3 bases from J, the gap between germline ends came to 12 bases. CDR3 length equals 14 residues. In DNA, the CDR3 is TGCAGTGCTAGAGCTAGGACAGCGGACTATGGCTACACCTTC. Residues: CSARARTADYGYTF.

This clone appeared many times. The V and J genes are TRBV30 and TRBJ1-3, with D tentatively TRBD1 (6 bases). There are 12 residues in the CDR3. V was trimmed by 8 bases and J by 7 bases, leaving 15 bases between them. Germline V gene sequence: CDR1 GTSNPN, CDR2 SVGIG (reference sequence). For the CDR3, the DNA is TGTGCCGGGTTTAGAGGGGGTAACACCATATATTTT. Protein: CAGFRGGNTIYF.

As regards this clone: Because it lacks the conserved phenylalanine or tryptophan at the end, this CDR3 is likely a read error. The chain employs TRBV20-1 and TRBJ1-6, with D maybe TRBD1 (5 bases). Between the trimmed V and J ends, which lost 6 bases and 10 bases, there was a span of 13 bases. The length of the CDR3 is 12 residues. In germline, CDR1 is DFQATT, CDR2 SNEGSKA (reference sequence). CDR3 sequence (DNA): TGCAGTGCCTTACGCTGGGACTCACCCCTCCACCTT. The encoded protein is CSALRWDSPLHL.

This clone was seen at least ten times. This chain links TRBV6-1 with TRBJ1-1; 9 bases are a match to TRBD1. The CDR3 has 14 residues. Germline loops: CDR1 MNHNS, CDR2 SASEGT. With V trimmed by 6 bases and J by 6 bases, 8 bases remained unmatched. In DNA form, the CDR3 reads TGTGCCAGCAGGGAGGACAGGGGTGCGCCTGAAGCTTTCTTT. Amino acid sequence: CASREDRGAPEAFF.

This clone was detected a few times. The chain has TRBV6-1 and TRBJ1-5, with a tentative D call TRBD1 (5 bases). V was trimmed by 8 bases and J by 4 bases, leaving 15 bases between them. CDR3 size: 14 residues. The V gene's germline CDR1 is MNHNS and CDR2 SASEGT. The CDR3 region has the DNA TGTGCCAGCTGCCGACGGGGGACTAATCAGCCCCAGCATTTT. It codes for CASCRRGTNQPQHF.

This clone is termed medium-sized. The sample carries other DNA sequences with the same CDR3. CDR3 nucleotides: TGTGCCAGCAGTGAATTCGGAGGCTCTGGAAACACCATATATTTT. This gives the protein CASSEFGGSGNTIYF. The V call is TRBV6-1, the J call TRBJ1-3; D gene uncertain. This CDR3 spans 15 amino acids. The V end was cut by 2 bases, the J end by 0 bases, with 8 bases between. Germline lookup yields CDR1 MNHNS and CDR2 SASEGT.

Notes on this clone: A much larger clone sits a single nucleotide away, making a read error possible. Other DNA sequences in the same sample also yield this CDR3. Here the CDR3 DNA reads TGCAGCGTGCAAGGGACAGGGGGCTCGGGAAACACCATATACTTT. Protein product: CSVQGTGGSGNTIYF. The chain employs TRBV29-1 and TRBJ1-3; 12 nucleotides agree with TRBD1. Germline loops: CDR1 SQVTM, CDR2 ANQGSEA. This CDR3 contains 15 residues.

The table lists this clone with many counts. The chain links TRBV9 to TRBJ2-5; TRBD2 aligns across 13 bases. Unmatched junction bases numbered 17, after V lost 4 bases and J lost 2 bases. The CDR3 is 20 amino acids. Per the germline V gene, CDR1 is SGDLS and CDR2 is YYNGEE. The CDR3 DNA sequence: TGTGCCAGCAGCCCCAAAGGGTGGACTAGCGGGAGAAGTAGGCAAGAGACCCAGTACTTC. Residues: CASSPKGWTSGRSRQETQYF. The full variable domain, rest sourced from reference TRBV9 and TRBJ2-5, is DSGVTQTPKHLITATGQRVTLRCSPRSGDLSVYWYQQSLDQGLQFLIQYYNGEERAKGNILERFSAQQFPDLHSELNLSSLELGDSALYFCASSPKGWTSGRSRQETQYFGPGTRLLVL.

The chain uses TRBV6-2 or TRBV6-3 and TRBJ2-7, with 8 bases matching TRBD1. V lost 6 bases to trimming and J lost 1 base; unmatched junction nucleotides: 8. CDR3 length: 15 residues. Germline V gene lookup returns CDR1 MNHEY and CDR2 SVGEGT. CDR3 nucleotide sequence: TGTGCCAGCAGGCATGACAGGGGATTTTCCTACGAGCAGTACTTC. As protein: CASRHDRGFSYEQYF.

This clone has a count of ten or more. The J gene is TRBJ2-7, the V gene TRBV20-1; 11 bases agree with TRBD2. The V segment lost 6 bases and the J segment 0 bases; nucleotides outside the gene matches: 7. The CDR3 loop spans 15 amino acids. CDR1 is DFQATT and CDR2 is SNEGSKA in the germline V gene (reference sequence). The CDR3 DNA sequence: TGCAGTGCAAATCTAGCGGGAGGTAGCTCCTACGAGCAGTACTTC. Its translation: CSANLAGGSSYEQYF.

This clone has at least ten counts. The V gene is TRBV10-1, the J gene TRBJ2-5; 7 bases agree with TRBD2. The V and J ends lost 5 bases and 5 bases, in that order; junction bases with no gene match: 2. The germline gives CDR1 WNHNN, CDR2 SYGVQD (reference sequence). This CDR3 has 12 residues. The CDR3 bases are TGCGCCAGCAGTACTAGCGCCGAGACCCAGTACTTC. This translates into CASSTSAETQYF.

This clone was picked up many times. The CDR3 reads CASSQDYASGGSSTDTQYF. The CDR3 bases are TGCGCCAGCAGCCAAGATTACGCTAGCGGGGGGTCTAGCACAGATACGCAGTATTTT. The chain carries TRBV4-1 and TRBJ2-3; 11 nucleotides align to TRBD2. V trimming: 0 bases; J trimming: 0 bases; junction bases outside the gene matches: 8. Germline V gene sequence: CDR1 MGHRA, CDR2 YSYEKL. CDR3 length equals 19 residues.

This clone was observed many times. A much larger clone sits a single nucleotide away, making a read error possible. The rearrangement uses TRBV19 and TRBJ1-1; possibly TRBD1 for D (6 bases). CDR1 is LNHDA and CDR2 is SQIVND in the germline V gene (reference sequence). This CDR3 region has 14 residues. V was cut by 3 bases and J by 4 bases, with 12 bases left in between. As DNA, the CDR3 is TGTGCCAGTAGTATTGGGGGCGGAGGCACTGAAGCTTTCTTT. As protein: CASSIGGGGTEAFF.

This clone was counted many times. The rearrangement joins TRBV28 to TRBJ1-4; D gene unclear. Germline CDR1 and CDR2: MDHEN and SYDVKM. V lost 4 bases and J lost 7, with 7 bases in between. The CDR3 runs 12 residues. The CDR3 loop is CASSYTREKLFF. The CDR3 nucleotides read TGTGCCAGCAGTTACACTCGTGAAAAACTGTTTTTT.

The chain recombines TRBV2 with TRBJ1-6; possible D gene TRBD1, 5 bases. Germline V gives CDR1 SNHLY, CDR2 FYNNEI. The CDR3 loop spans 15 amino acids. The ends were cut back, 8 bases at V and 3 bases at J, with 14 bases in the middle. CDR3 sequence (DNA): TGTGCCAGCGGTAGTAGGGGATACTATAATTCACCCCTCCACTTT. The encoded protein is CASGSRGYYNSPLHF.

This clone has at least ten counts. V gene TRBV20-1 combines with J gene TRBJ2-3; the D is unclear. Germline V gives CDR1 DFQATT, CDR2 SNEGSKA (reference sequence). V lost 5 bases, J lost 7 bases, and 7 bases lay in between. This CDR3 is 10 amino acids long. CDR3 nucleotides: TGCAGTGCTGTTATCAATACGCAGTATTTT. Encoded protein: CSAVINTQYF.